This TCR beta chain was documented in a study of T cell responses to AZD1222 COVID-19 vaccine. Notes on the study in general: Donors were chiefly white British, with a greater number of females, and clonal diversity was perhaps underestimated. No repertoire was sampled before or during the peak T cell response, only after it. The study identified only six AZD1222 recipients as seropositive at baseline. After two AZD1222 doses, spike-specific TCR breadth and depth rose versus day 0.

The V and J ends lost 4 bases and 0 bases respectively, with 13 bases between them. This CDR3 comprises 15 residues. CDR1 and CDR2 from the germline V gene are KGHSH and LQKENI. In the case of this clone: What it binds is not known.

The method was immunoSEQ multiplex PCR; TCRdb's version includes in-frame clones alone and lacks a portion of them. The sample has about 140,000 clones, 80% to 95% seen once. The chain links TRBV18 to TRBJ2-7; either TRBD1 or TRBD2 may fit D (5 bases each). The sample here was peripheral blood, taken 28 days after the second AZD1222 dose. This sequence was found in an adult who received the AZD1222 COVID-19 vaccine. The CDR3 protein is CASSLMGDPSYEQYF. CDR3 bases: TGTGCCAGCTCACTTATGGGGGACCCCTCCTACGAGCAGTACTTC.